What follows are 26 T cell receptor beta chains derived from one specimen sequenced in a study of CD4 and CD8 cells across lung adenocarcinoma regions. TCRdb reprocessed the PCR reads via MiXCR and lists one record per CDR3 protein. The sample comprises some 7,600 distinct CDR3 sequences, about 41% of which are singletons, and around 95% rests with the top ten. The sequencing input was CD8+ T cells from the center of a lung tumor. Receptors were obtained from a male donor with lung adenocarcinoma. The CD4 and CD8 labels of this study may be unreliable.

V usage is TRBV25-1 and J usage is TRBJ2-1; 8 bases map to TRBD1. CDR1 and CDR2 (germline): MGHDK, SYGVNS. With V trimmed by 4 bases and J by 5 bases, 19 bases remained unmatched. This CDR3 contains 19 residues. The DNA for the CDR3 is TGTGCCAGCAGTGCTCGCGTCGGTTTGGGGAGGACAGGGAACAATGAGCAGTTCTTC. Translating gives CASSARVGLGRTGNNEQFF.

This clonotype was picked up many times. This rearrangement joins TRBV6-9 to TRBJ2-1, with 10 positions matching TRBD2. Germline V gives CDR1 MNHGY, CDR2 SVAAGI. This CDR3 contains 14 residues. V dropped 2 bases and J dropped 6; count of bases not matched to a gene: 1. CDR3 DNA: TGTGCCAGCAGTTATAGCGGGAGGGCCAATGAGCAGTTCTTC. Its protein is CASSYSGRANEQFF.

Only a few counts were recorded for this clonotype. The chain has TRBV10-3 and TRBJ2-5; D might be TRBD2 (6 bases). The tail of the sequence fits TRBJ2-7 better, so the J call may be wrong. The CDR3 length is 14 residues. From germline, CDR1 is ENHRY and CDR2 SYGVKD. CDR3 DNA sequence: TGTGCCATCAGGGGGGACTCCTCATACTACGAGCAGTACTTC. Translated, it gives CAIRGDSSYYEQYF.

This clonotype was counted many times. V usage is TRBV5-1 and J usage is TRBJ2-1; TRBD2 matches 10 bases. The trim removed 4 bases at V and 1 base at J, leaving 8 bases unmatched. The CDR3 runs 17 residues. Germline CDR1 reads SGHRS; CDR2 reads YFSETQ. The CDR3 spells CASSAASGSASYNEQFF. CDR3 DNA sequence: TGCGCCAGCAGCGCCGCTAGCGGGAGCGCGTCCTACAATGAGCAGTTCTTC.

The chain has TRBV4-1 and TRBJ1-2; 8 bases are a match to TRBD1. The ends lost 3 bases at V and 4 bases at J; junction bases unmatched: 4. Germline V lookup: CDR1 MGHRA, CDR2 YSYEKL. The CDR3 covers 14 residues. The CDR3 loop is CASSHAGQAYGYTF. CDR3 bases: TGCGCCAGCAGCCATGCGGGACAGGCCTATGGCTACACCTTC.

The chain combines TRBV6-1 with TRBJ2-1; 10 bases agree with TRBD2. V trimming: 1 base; J trimming: 15 bases; junction bases outside the gene matches: 12. The germline CDR1 and CDR2 sequences are MNHNS and SASEGT. CDR3 length: 15 amino acids. Here the CDR3 DNA reads TGTGCCAGCAGTGAAGAAGCTAGCGGGAGAGTTCCGTCGTTCTTC. Protein sequence: CASSEEASGRVPSFF.

The count of this clonotype is one. J is TRBJ2-1 and V is TRBV12-3 or TRBV12-4; D may be TRBD1 (6 bases). Trimming took off 7 bases at V and 7 bases at J, with 23 bases between the two ends. CDR3 length: 16 amino acids. The CDR3 bases are TGTGCCAGCAACCCAGACAGGAGAGATAGTAGGAATGAGCAGTTCTTC. Protein sequence: CASNPDRRDSRNEQFF.

At least ten counts were recorded for this clonotype. The rearrangement joins TRBV14 to TRBJ2-5, with a possible D match to TRBD1 (6 bases). The DNA end lines up better with TRBJ2-7; the J call may be wrong. CDR1 is SGHDN and CDR2 is FVKESK in the germline V gene. There are 13 residues in the CDR3. The CDR3 nucleotides read TGTGCCAGCAGCCATTGGCAGGGGTACGAGCAGTACTTC. Amino acids: CASSHWQGYEQYF.

The chain couples TRBV6-5 to TRBJ2-5; 8 bases match TRBD1. The CDR3 has 15 amino acids. Germline trimming cut 4 bases from V and 5 bases from J; bases unmatched to any gene: 9. Looked up from germline, CDR1 is MNHEY and CDR2 is SVGAGI. Here the CDR3 DNA reads TGTGCCAGCAGTTCCTACGACAGGGGTGGGGAGACCCAGTACTTC. It specifies CASSSYDRGGETQYF.

A few counts support this clonotype. The genes are TRBV6-5 and TRBJ2-4; TRBD2 matches 9 bases. Germline V lookup: CDR1 MNHEY, CDR2 SVGAGI. V lost 1 base and J lost 8; bases outside the gene matches: 6. The CDR3 sequence is 15 residues long. This chain's CDR3 is CASSYCSGRFYIQYF. The CDR3 nucleotides read TGTGCCAGCAGTTACTGCAGCGGGAGGTTCTACATTCAGTACTTC.

A few counts support this clonotype. This chain links TRBV3-1 with TRBJ2-3; D is possibly TRBD1 (6 bases). Germline values: CDR1 LGHDT, CDR2 YNNKEL (reference sequence). This CDR3 is built from 13 residues. V lost 3 bases, J lost 3 bases, and 7 bases lay in between. The CDR3 reads CASSHQGTDTQYF. CDR3 nucleotides: TGTGCCAGCAGCCACCAGGGGACAGATACGCAGTATTTT.

Only one count was recorded for this clonotype. This chain uses TRBV6-1 with TRBJ1-2, with D possibly being TRBD1 (5 bases). The V end was cut by 6 bases, the J end by 5 bases, with 13 bases between. The CDR3 covers 13 residues. Per the germline V gene, CDR1 is MNHNS and CDR2 is SASEGT. In DNA, the CDR3 is TGTGCCAGCAGCCTAGGGGCTGATTATGGCTACACCTTC. Translating gives CASSLGADYGYTF.

This clonotype was detected ten times or more. The V and J genes are TRBV7-3 and TRBJ2-2, with D perhaps matching TRBD2 (7 bases). CDR3 size: 15 residues. The germline gives CDR1 SGHTA, CDR2 FQGTGA. The germline V and J ends were trimmed by 5 bases and 7 bases, with 17 bases remaining between them. The chain's CDR3 is CASSQRGGRFGELFF. The CDR3 DNA reads as TGTGCCAGCAGCCAAAGGGGGGGGCGCTTCGGGGAGCTGTTTTTT.

This chain connects TRBV4-2 to TRBJ2-5; D possibly corresponds to TRBD2 (6 bases). The J call may be mistaken, given a closer DNA end match to TRBJ2-7. This CDR3 has 15 residues. Germline assignment: CDR1 LGHNA and CDR2 YNFKEQ. This chain's CDR3 is CASSQETRGWDEQYF. CDR3 DNA: TGTGCCAGCAGCCAAGAGACCCGGGGGTGGGACGAGCAGTACTTC.

A few counts support this clonotype. V and J are TRBV7-8 and TRBJ2-3; the match to TRBD2 covers 11 bases. CDR3 length equals 19 residues. V dropped 4 bases and J dropped 3; count of bases not matched to a gene: 15. The V gene's germline CDR1 is SGHVS and CDR2 FQNEAQ. The CDR3 protein is CASSSGGPGTSGGTDTQYF. The DNA of the CDR3 is TGTGCCAGCAGCTCAGGGGGCCCTGGTACTAGCGGGGGAACAGATACGCAGTATTTT.

The V and J genes are TRBV6-1 and TRBJ2-1; tentative D call: TRBD2 (7 bases). Looked up from germline, CDR1 is MNHNS and CDR2 is SASEGT. The V end was cut by 0 bases, the J end by 5 bases, with 14 bases between. This CDR3 has 16 amino acids. CDR3 amino acids: CASSEAGAGANNEQFF. Written as DNA, the CDR3 is TGTGCCAGCAGTGAAGCGGGGGCGGGAGCAAACAATGAGCAGTTCTTC.

The chain carries TRBV10-3 and TRBJ2-1; TRBD1 agrees at 9 bases. The CDR3 loop spans 16 amino acids. The germline gives CDR1 ENHRY, CDR2 SYGVKD. The ends lost 4 bases at V and 9 bases at J; junction bases unmatched: 13. The CDR3 sequence: CAISAAPGQGISEQFF. CDR3 nucleotide sequence: TGTGCCATCAGTGCAGCTCCGGGACAGGGTATCAGTGAGCAGTTCTTC.

This chain joins TRBV27 and TRBJ2-2; D is perhaps TRBD1 (6 bases). The CDR3 length is 15 residues. Germline lookup yields CDR1 MNHEY and CDR2 SMNVEV (reference sequence). V lost 6 bases and J lost 1, with 12 bases in between. CDR3 DNA sequence: TGTGCCAGCAGGAGGGGGAATATGAACACCGGGGAGCTGTTTTTT. Protein product: CASRRGNMNTGELFF.

CDR3 sequence reads: CASSYGGAGTGAQFF. The CDR3 DNA sequence: TGTGCCAGCAGTTACGGGGGGGCGGGCACCGGGGCGCAGTTTTTT. The gene calls are TRBV6-5 and TRBJ2-2, with TRBD2 as a possible D gene (7 bases). CDR1 MNHEY and CDR2 SVGAGI come from the germline V gene. Trimming left V 2 bases short and J 16 bases short, with 23 bases between. The CDR3 covers 15 residues.

This sequence joins TRBV6-1 and TRBJ1-5; D not resolved. Per germline, CDR1 MNHNS and CDR2 SASEGT. The ends were cut back, 4 bases at V and 5 bases at J, with 12 bases in the middle. The CDR3 is made up of 14 amino acids. CDR3 sequence reads: CASSAKGGYQPQHF. Written as DNA, the CDR3 is TGTGCCAGCAGTGCCAAAGGAGGATATCAGCCCCAGCATTTT.

This clonotype was seen many times. This chain connects TRBV6-5 to TRBJ2-7; the D gene is possibly TRBD2 (5 bases). Germline lookup yields CDR1 MNHEY and CDR2 SVGAGI. Deletions cut 2 bases from V and 0 bases from J, with 14 bases between. This CDR3 comprises 16 residues. This CDR3 reads CASSYDQERLSYEQYF. The DNA of the CDR3 is TGTGCCAGCAGTTACGATCAGGAGCGGCTCTCCTACGAGCAGTACTTC.

In this sample, this clonotype turned up a few times. The genes are TRBV10-1 and TRBJ1-2; 10 positions agree with TRBD1. The CDR3 contains 19 residues. Looked up from germline, CDR1 is WNHNN and CDR2 is SYGVQD (reference sequence). V was pared by 6 bases and J by 0 bases, with 16 bases of the junction left unmatched. CDR3 region: CASSPRPGTGDKANYGYTF. The CDR3 region has the DNA TGCGCCAGCAGCCCGAGGCCCGGGACAGGGGATAAAGCTAACTATGGCTACACCTTC.

In this sample, this clonotype turned up many times. The V call is TRBV18, the J call TRBJ2-1; perhaps TRBD1 as D (6 bases). With 3 bases removed from V and 9 bases from J, the gap between germline ends came to 12 bases. Germline V gene data show CDR1 as KGHSH and CDR2 as LQKENI. CDR3 length: 13 residues. The CDR3 sequence is CASSPPGVGEQFF. The CDR3 region has the DNA TGTGCCAGCTCACCGCCAGGGGTAGGTGAGCAGTTCTTC.

About this clonotype: Its ends do not fully match the called genes, so a read error is possible. The chain has TRBV7-7 and TRBJ1-4; TRBD1 aligns across 8 bases. CDR3 length equals 13 residues. CDR1 and CDR2 (germline): SSHAT, FNYEAQ (reference sequence). CDR3 sequence: CASSFDRGEKLFF. In DNA, the CDR3 is TGTGCTAGCAGCTTTGACAGGGGTGAAAAACTGTTTTTT.

This chain connects TRBV6-4 to TRBJ2-1, with a possible D match to TRBD2 (6 bases). The J call may be incorrect, as the DNA end agrees better with TRBJ2-5. The CDR3 is 13 amino acids. The germline V gene encodes CDR1 MRHNA and CDR2 SNTAGT. CDR3 protein: CASSPGRGETQYF. DNA for the CDR3: TGTGCCAGCAGTCCCGGGAGAGGAGAGACCCAGTACTTC.

The V and J genes are TRBV24-1 and TRBJ2-2; D is unclear. The length of the CDR3 is 15 residues. In germline, CDR1 is KGHDR, CDR2 SFDVKD. V was trimmed by 2 bases and J by 2 bases, leaving 8 bases between them. CDR3 loop: CATSDSVLNTGELFF. The CDR3 DNA reads as TGTGCCACCAGTGATTCGGTCCTAAACACCGGGGAGCTGTTTTTT.